This T cell receptor (beta chain) was captured in a study of multiple sclerosis patients with progressive multifocal leukoencephalopathy. As for time point: time of PML onset. JC virus DNA in cerebrospinal fluid confirmed the PML diagnosis. Natalizumab-treated patients developed PML between roughly 16 and 60 months into natalizumab therapy. This CDR3 has 14 residues. Germline CDR1 reads SGHTA; CDR2 reads FQGNSA. V lost 1 base to trimming and J lost 4 bases, with 8 bases between them. The protocol was immunoSEQ multiplex PCR, while the TCRdb copy is restricted to in-frame clones and leaves out a portion. The data hold more than 30,000 clones, with roughly 86% observed a single time.

This chain links TRBV7-2 with TRBJ2-1; no firm D call. This sequence originates from a woman in her thirties or forties with progressive multifocal leukoencephalopathy. Sequenced material: PBMCs, taken from a patient treated with natalizumab. CDR3 in DNA: TGTGCCAGCAGCTTAGTCTCGATATACAATGAGCAGTTCTTC. This sequence encodes CASSLVSIYNEQFF.